This section outlines one T cell receptor beta chain sequence together with its context. CDR1 SQVTM and CDR2 ANQGSEA come from the germline V gene. The CDR3 spans 15 residues. The ends lost 2 bases at V and 2 bases at J; junction bases unmatched: 7. The sample comes from a study of CD8+ T cells in alopecia areata. The sequencing template was cDNA reverse transcribed from extracted RNA. TCRdb's copy holds only in-frame clones and misses some; the assay was immunoSEQ multiplex PCR. The repertoire holds approximately 45,000 clones, with around three fifths as singletons. The treatment was: oral pan-JAK inhibitor, 5-10 mg twice daily.

The V gene is TRBV29-1, the J gene TRBJ2-5; 8 positions match TRBD1. The sequence came from a human donor with alopecia areata. Material: CD8+ T cells sorted from blood, obtained at week 4, from a patient treated with tofacitinib. The CDR3 DNA sequence: TGCAGCGTTGAAACCTACCGGGACAGGCAAGAGACCCAGTACTTC. It codes for CSVETYRDRQETQYF.